This T cell receptor (beta chain) was documented in a study of post-analysis software for immune sequencing data. Background on the study: Some patients lacked subtype; others had relapsing-remitting, secondary progressive or progressive-relapsing disease.

This clonotype turned up a few times. The antigen remains undetermined. Study results and limitations: With TRBV5-6, TRBV5-1 and TRBV20-1 included, 5 or 6 TRBV segments were more frequent in patients than in controls.

This CDR3 has 14 amino acids. V gave up 4 bases and J gave up 4 bases, with 11 bases separating them. cDNA libraries of TCR beta carried unique molecular identifiers. TCRdb analysed the PCR reads with MiXCR anew, one entry per CDR3 protein. The top ten clones hold 10% to 15% of a sample with a few hundred thousand distinct CDR3 sequences, around a third of them seen once. The TCR sequence derives from a girl aged 10-17 years with multiple sclerosis. This sequence joins TRBV12-3 or TRBV12-4 and TRBJ2-1; no reliable D call. The sample comprised blood. The CDR3 sequence is CASSSTGSYNEQFF. The CDR3 DNA follows: TGTGCCAGCAGTTCCACCGGGTCTTACAATGAGCAGTTCTTC.